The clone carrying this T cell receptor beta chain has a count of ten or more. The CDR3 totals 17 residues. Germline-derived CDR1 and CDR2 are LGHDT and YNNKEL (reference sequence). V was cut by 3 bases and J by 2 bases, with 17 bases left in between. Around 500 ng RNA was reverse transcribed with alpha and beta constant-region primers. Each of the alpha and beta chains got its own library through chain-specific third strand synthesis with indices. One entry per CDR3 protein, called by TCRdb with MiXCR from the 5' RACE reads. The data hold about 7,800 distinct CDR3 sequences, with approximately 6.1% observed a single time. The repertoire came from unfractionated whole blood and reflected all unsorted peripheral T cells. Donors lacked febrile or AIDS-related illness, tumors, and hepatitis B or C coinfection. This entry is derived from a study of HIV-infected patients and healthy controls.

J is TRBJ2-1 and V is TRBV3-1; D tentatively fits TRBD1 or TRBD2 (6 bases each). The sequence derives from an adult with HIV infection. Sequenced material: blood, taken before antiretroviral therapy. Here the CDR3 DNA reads TGTGCCAGCAGCCACCGCCGGGGGCCGGGGGCCTACAATGAGCAGTTCTTC. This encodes CASSHRRGPGAYNEQFF.